Shown below are 6 T cell receptor beta chains from a single sample sequenced in a study of shared clonotypes between healthy human individuals. Libraries were prepared by immunoSEQ multiplex PCR; TCRdb keeps only in-frame clonotypes and omits some of them. Among approximately 2.3 million clones listed, over 85% were seen once. The sequenced sample consisted of naive CD4+ T cells from PBMCs. Subset noted: CD45RA+ positively selected. The source of these receptors is a man in his late teens or twenties in good health. Some clones in this sample may be carry-over from other donors' samples.

The chain joins TRBV2 to TRBJ2-1; 12 bases match TRBD2. With 7 bases clipped from V and 6 bases from J, the junction kept 4 bases outside the gene matches. The CDR3 spans 14 residues. CDR1 and CDR2 (germline): SNHLY, FYNNEI. CDR3 sequence reads: CASTSSGRANEQFF. CDR3 coding DNA: TGTGCCAGCACCTCTAGCGGGAGGGCCAATGAGCAGTTCTTC.

The chain uses TRBV6-6 and TRBJ2-5; D is possibly TRBD2 (7 bases). This CDR3 has 13 residues. With 5 bases removed from V and 3 bases from J, the gap between germline ends came to 10 bases. Germline lookup yields CDR1 MNHNY and CDR2 SVGAGI (reference sequence). The CDR3, as DNA: TGTGCCAGCAGTAGCGGGACAAAAGAGACCCAGTACTTC. Encoded protein: CASSSGTKETQYF.

The chain is built from TRBV30 and TRBJ2-7; D could derive from TRBD1 or TRBD2 (5 bases each). V lost 2 bases and J 3 bases, leaving 11 bases between the germline ends. The CDR3 is made up of 13 amino acids. Germline CDR1 is GTSNPN and CDR2 is SVGIG (reference sequence). CDR3 amino acids: CAWSRPGSYEQYF. DNA of the CDR3: TGTGCCTGGAGTAGGCCAGGGAGCTACGAGCAGTACTTC.

This clone was observed once. This chain connects TRBV28 to TRBJ1-3; D is unclear. The germline V gene encodes CDR1 MDHEN and CDR2 SYDVKM. The germline V and J ends were trimmed by 2 bases and 0 bases, with 8 bases remaining between them. The CDR3 is made up of 15 amino acids. Here the CDR3 DNA reads TGTGCCAGCAGTTTAGCGCCGATCTCTGGAAACACCATATATTTT. It yields the protein CASSLAPISGNTIYF.

This chain connects TRBV11-2 to TRBJ2-7; D tentatively reads TRBD1 or TRBD2 (5 bases each). CDR3 length equals 17 residues. Germline values: CDR1 SGHAT, CDR2 FQNNGV. V lost 1 base and J 4 bases, leaving 20 bases between the germline ends. CDR3 nucleotide sequence: TGTGCCAGCAGCTTAGGCCAGTGGGGGTTTGTGAGGTACGAGCAGTACTTC. Residues: CASSLGQWGFVRYEQYF.

The rearrangement uses TRBV4-2 and TRBJ2-3; D is unclear. CDR1 and CDR2 from the germline V gene are LGHNA and YNFKEQ. V was clipped by 5 bases and J by 1 base, with 4 bases between them. The CDR3 runs to 12 residues. In DNA, the CDR3 is TGTGCCAGCAGCGGCGGCACAGATACGCAGTATTTT. It encodes CASSGGTDTQYF.